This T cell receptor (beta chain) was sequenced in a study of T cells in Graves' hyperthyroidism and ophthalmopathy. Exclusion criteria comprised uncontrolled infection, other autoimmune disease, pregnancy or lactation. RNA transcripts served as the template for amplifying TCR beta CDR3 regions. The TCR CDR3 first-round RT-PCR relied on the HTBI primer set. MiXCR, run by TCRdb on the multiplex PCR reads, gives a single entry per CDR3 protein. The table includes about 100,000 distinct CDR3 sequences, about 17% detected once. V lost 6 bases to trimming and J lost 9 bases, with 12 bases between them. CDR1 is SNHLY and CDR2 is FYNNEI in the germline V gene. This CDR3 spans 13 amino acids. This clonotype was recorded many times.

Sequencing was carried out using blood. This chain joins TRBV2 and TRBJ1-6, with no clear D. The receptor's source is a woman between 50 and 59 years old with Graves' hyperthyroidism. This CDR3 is CASSDPQISPLHF. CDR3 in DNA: TGTGCCAGCAGCGACCCACAGATTTCACCCCTCCACTTT.